This T cell receptor beta chain is drawn from a study of radiotherapy plus CTLA-4 blockade in lung cancer. For the study at large: Objective responses emerged in under 20% of patients, and roughly 30% attained disease control. Study observations and caveats: The study found tumor-derived TCR clones expanded in blood after radiotherapy plus ipilimumab. In blood, early T cell clone dynamics reportedly predicted response best, together with interferon-beta.

Remarks on this clone: Its specificity is not known.

The CDR3 runs 19 residues. The germline gives CDR1 LNHDA, CDR2 SQIVND (reference sequence). The V and J ends lost 7 bases and 0 bases, in that order; junction bases with no gene match: 16. Clones were read by immunoSEQ multiplex PCR, and TCRdb kept only the in-frame ones, dropping some. Here the sample spans over 85,000 clones, almost 90% being singletons. Chemo-refractory metastatic non-small-cell lung cancer patients underwent focal radiation alongside CTLA-4 blockade with ipilimumab. This chain links TRBV19 with TRBJ2-1, with TRBD2 matching 9 bases. This sequence originates from a human donor with non-small cell lung cancer that progressed on radiotherapy plus ipilimumab. The specimen comprised peripheral blood, sampled from a patient treated with radiotherapy plus ipilimumab. CDR3 sequence: CASTSPGLASVSSYNEQFF. In DNA form, the CDR3 reads TGTGCCAGTACCTCACCGGGACTAGCATCCGTAAGCTCCTACAATGAGCAGTTCTTC.